What follows describes a single T cell receptor (beta chain). Germline CDR1 MGHRA, CDR2 YSYEKL. V was shortened by 2 bases and J by 12 bases, with 20 bases between the two germline ends. The CDR3 runs to 15 residues. The sample is drawn from a study of blood T cell repertoires in COVID-19. Self-reported history from a screening survey and questionnaire set each donor's cohort. Two negative PCRs, clearance, or symptom resolution had been documented for recovered Cohort 3 donors. The method was immunoSEQ multiplex PCR; TCRdb's version includes in-frame clones alone and lacks a portion of them. The table lists 110,000 to 150,000 clones, 85% of them singletons.

The clonotype comes from a middle-aged woman who had recovered from COVID-19. Sequenced input: PBMCs or T cells enriched from blood (not recorded which). J is TRBJ2-1 and V is TRBV4-1; maybe TRBD2 (5 bases). The CDR3 nucleotides read TGCGCCAGCAGCCAAATTGTGGCGGGTGGGGTTGTGCAGTTCTTC. Protein: CASSQIVAGGVVQFF.